These 4 T cell receptor beta chains came from one sample sequenced in a study of T cells after yellow fever vaccination. TCRdb re-called the 5' RACE reads with MiXCR, one entry per CDR3 protein. The profile covers over 8,000 distinct CDR3 sequences, with under 5% appearing a single time and around 1.6% taken by the ten largest. The sample here was PBMCs, either bulk or a sorted T-cell subset (CD4+, CD8+, memory, or dextramer-sorted; not recorded which), taken roughly 14 days after the first yellow fever vaccination. These TCRs come from a man aged 18 to 30 who received the YFV17D yellow fever vaccine.

This clonotype is termed medium-sized. The gene calls are TRBV7-9 and TRBJ1-1; D is ambiguous. This CDR3 comprises 14 residues. The germline V gene has CDR1 SEHNR and CDR2 FQNEAQ (reference sequence). The germline V and J ends were trimmed by 0 bases and 1 base, with 6 bases remaining between them. Here the CDR3 DNA reads TGTGCCAGCAGCTTAGCGGCCGGGAACACTGAAGCTTTCTTT. Its translation is CASSLAAGNTEAFF.

By frequency in the sample, this clonotype is medium-sized. The V gene is TRBV12-3 or TRBV12-4, the J gene TRBJ2-1, with TRBD2 as a possible D gene (7 bases). The V end lost 7 bases, the J end lost 7 bases, and 17 bases lay between the germline ends. There are 14 residues in the CDR3. The CDR3 protein is CASKDAGAGNEQFF. The CDR3 DNA reads TGTGCCAGCAAAGACGCGGGGGCGGGGAATGAGCAGTTCTTC.

This clonotype has more than one count but fewer than ten. This chain joins TRBV7-2 and TRBJ2-7; TRBD2 matches 9 bases. This CDR3 has 14 residues. Germline trimming cut 7 bases from V and 0 bases from J; bases unmatched to any gene: 4. Germline V gene lookup returns CDR1 SGHTA and CDR2 FQGNSA. The CDR3 is CASKRGDSSYEQYF. The CDR3 DNA reads TGTGCCAGCAAGCGGGGGGACAGCTCCTACGAGCAGTACTTC.

This clonotype is deemed medium-sized (0.01 to 0.1%). This sequence joins TRBV5-1 and TRBJ2-6; D ambiguous. The CDR3 extends over 15 amino acids. V gave up 3 bases and J gave up 3 bases, with 10 bases separating them. The germline gives CDR1 SGHRS, CDR2 YFSETQ. In nucleotides, the CDR3 is TGCGCCAGCAGCTACGACAACCTTGGGGCCAACGTCCTGACTTTC. It is translated as CASSYDNLGANVLTF.